This T cell receptor (beta chain) was observed in a study of regulatory T cells in long-lasting Graves disease. Whole-study context: Graves' patients who were just diagnosed had used antithyroid drugs for under 3 months.

With iRepertoire HTBI primers and Arm-PCR of CDR3 regions, TCR beta libraries were built. MiXCR was run by TCRdb on the multiplex PCR reads, yielding one entry per CDR3 protein. This sample carries more than 300,000 distinct CDR3 sequences, around a sixth of them seen once, and the ten largest clones take about a fifth. Regarding the study as a whole: Rather than thyroid tissue, only peripheral blood underwent study.

In the case of this clonotype: No antigen is known for it.

The time point denotes: newly diagnosed GD, antithyroid drugs for less than 3 months. RNA extracted from PBMCs served as the sequencing template. From an endocrinology department in Xi'an, China, came the patients. The germline V gene has CDR1 SGHKS and CDR2 YYEKEE (reference sequence). The CDR3 sequence is 16 residues long. V trimming: 2 bases; J trimming: 0 bases; junction bases outside the gene matches: 4. This clonotype originated in a female donor with Graves disease. The rearrangement joins TRBV5-5 to TRBJ2-2, with 7 bases matching TRBD1. Sequencing used peripheral blood mononuclear cells (PBMCs), obtained at new diagnosis, from a patient treated with antithyroid drugs. This CDR3 is CASSLPQGSNTGELFF. CDR3 DNA sequence: TGTGCCAGCAGCTTACCACAGGGGTCGAACACCGGGGAGCTGTTTTTT.